This T cell receptor beta chain was found in a study of shared clonotypes between healthy human individuals. Study-wide points: When naive CD4 clonotypes were compared across several donors, 4% to 5.5% were shared. The genetic and exposure-history diversity represented was limited by few donors.

About this clone itself: Its antigen remains unidentified.

Deletions cut 6 bases from V and 4 bases from J, with 18 bases between. CDR3 size: 16 residues. Germline V gene lookup returns CDR1 SGHTA and CDR2 FQGNSA. The donors, all of them Caucasian adults, lived in Nashville, Tennessee. Clones were sequenced by immunoSEQ multiplex PCR, and TCRdb holds only the in-frame ones, with some missing. Of 800,000 to 1,200,000 clones in the sample, around three quarters were seen once. The sequence derives from a man aged 18 to 30 in good health. Some clones in this sample may be carry-over from other donors' samples. The chain is built from TRBV7-2 and TRBJ2-2; D unclear. The sequenced sample consisted of memory CD4+ T cells from PBMCs. The subset: CD45RA-negative fraction. The CDR3 is CASRFARFSGTGELFF. The CDR3 coding sequence is TGTGCCAGCAGGTTCGCCCGATTTTCTGGCACCGGGGAGCTGTTTTTT.